The sequence of this T cell receptor beta chain was determined in a study of radiotherapy plus CTLA-4 blockade in lung cancer. Clones were sequenced by immunoSEQ multiplex PCR, and TCRdb holds only the in-frame ones, with some missing. The sample yields 52,000 or so clones, 70% to 85% seen once. Germline assignment: CDR1 SGHTA and CDR2 FQGNSA. The V end lost 2 bases, the J end lost 8 bases, and 15 bases lay between the germline ends. The CDR3 consists of 14 residues. The TCR was taken from a human donor with non-small cell lung cancer whose response to radiotherapy plus ipilimumab could not be evaluated. Here the sequenced sample was peripheral blood, taken from a patient treated with radiotherapy plus ipilimumab. The chain uses TRBV7-2 and TRBJ1-2, with no clear D. In DNA, the CDR3 is TGTGCCAGCAGCTTAAACACGGACGCGGGGGGCTACACCTTC. Its protein is CASSLNTDAGGYTF.